This T cell receptor (beta chain) was observed in a study of brain T cells in children with intractable seizures. Study results and limitations: Pre-surgery blood may have been undersampled, hiding some clones. Patients' HCMV serostatus was unknown; virus specificity rests on CDR3 similarity alone.

About this clone itself: Its antigen is as yet unknown. Other DNA sequences in this sample translate to the same CDR3.

The sample's time point: blood from clinic visit 5 months post-surgery; TSC patient then seizure free. Sequencing was limited to surgery cases with top T cell transcript signatures in brain tissue. At least one anti-epileptic drug was given before surgery. Here immunoSEQ multiplex PCR was the method, and the copy in TCRdb shows in-frame clones only, minus some. The sample lists a few hundred thousand clones, approximately 93% occurring once. Trimming took off 0 bases at V and 4 bases at J, with 7 bases between the two ends. The CDR3 covers 14 residues. Germline loops: CDR1 MNHNS, CDR2 SASEGT. This chain links TRBV6-1 with TRBJ1-5; D unclear. The sample in question was peripheral blood, obtained roughly 5 months after surgery. The sequence came from a boy younger than two with tuberous sclerosis and intractable seizures. The CDR3, as DNA: TGTGCCAGCAGTGAAGCAGGTGGGAATCAGCCCCAGCATTTT. Protein: CASSEAGGNQPQHF.